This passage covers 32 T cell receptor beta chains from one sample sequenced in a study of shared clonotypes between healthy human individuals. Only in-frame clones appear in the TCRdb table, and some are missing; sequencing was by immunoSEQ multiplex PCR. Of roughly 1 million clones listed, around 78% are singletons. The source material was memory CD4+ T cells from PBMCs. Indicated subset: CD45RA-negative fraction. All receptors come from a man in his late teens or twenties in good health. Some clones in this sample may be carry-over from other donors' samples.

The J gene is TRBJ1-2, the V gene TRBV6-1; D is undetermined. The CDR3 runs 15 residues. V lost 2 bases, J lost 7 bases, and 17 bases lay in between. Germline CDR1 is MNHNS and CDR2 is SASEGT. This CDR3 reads CASSEYNSRGGGYTF. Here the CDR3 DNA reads TGTGCCAGCAGTGAATATAACAGCCGAGGTGGTGGCTACACCTTC.

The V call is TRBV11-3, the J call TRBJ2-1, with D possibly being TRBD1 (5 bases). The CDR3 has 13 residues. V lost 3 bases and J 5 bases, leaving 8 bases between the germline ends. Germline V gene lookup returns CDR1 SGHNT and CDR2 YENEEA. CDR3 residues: CASSFETDNEQFF. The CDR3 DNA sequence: TGTGCCAGCAGCTTTGAGACAGACAATGAGCAGTTCTTC. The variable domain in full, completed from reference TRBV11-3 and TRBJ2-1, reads EAGVVQSPRYKIIEKKQPVAFWCNPISGHNTLYWYLQNLGQGPELLIRYENEEAVDDSQLPKDRFSAERLKGVDSTLKIQPAELGDSAVYLCASSFETDNEQFFGPGTRLTVL.

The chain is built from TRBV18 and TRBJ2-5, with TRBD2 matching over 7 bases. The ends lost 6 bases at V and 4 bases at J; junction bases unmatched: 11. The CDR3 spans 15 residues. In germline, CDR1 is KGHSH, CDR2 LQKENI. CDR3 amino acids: CASSPEGGLGETQYF. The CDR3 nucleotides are TGTGCCAGCTCGCCCGAGGGAGGGCTGGGAGAGACCCAGTACTTC.

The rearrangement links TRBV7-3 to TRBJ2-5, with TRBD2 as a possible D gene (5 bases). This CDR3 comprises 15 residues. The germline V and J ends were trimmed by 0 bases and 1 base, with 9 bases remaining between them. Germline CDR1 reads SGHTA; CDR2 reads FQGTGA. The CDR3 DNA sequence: TGTGCCAGCAGCTTAACGGCGGGCTTCCAAGAGACCCAGTACTTC. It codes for CASSLTAGFQETQYF.

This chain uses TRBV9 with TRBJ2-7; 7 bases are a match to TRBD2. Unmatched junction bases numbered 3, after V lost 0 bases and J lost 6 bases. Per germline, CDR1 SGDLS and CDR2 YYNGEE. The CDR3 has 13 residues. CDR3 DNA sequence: TGTGCCAGCAGCGTAGGCGGCGGGGGCGAGCAGTACTTC. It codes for CASSVGGGGEQYF.

The CDR3 loop is CAWTKYQETQYF. The CDR3 nucleotides read TGTGCCTGGACCAAGTACCAAGAGACCCAGTACTTC. The chain combines TRBV30 with TRBJ2-5, with D unresolved. The CDR3 extends over 12 amino acids. The ends were cut back, 4 bases at V and 0 bases at J, with 6 bases in the middle. Germline V lookup: CDR1 GTSNPN, CDR2 SVGIG (reference sequence).

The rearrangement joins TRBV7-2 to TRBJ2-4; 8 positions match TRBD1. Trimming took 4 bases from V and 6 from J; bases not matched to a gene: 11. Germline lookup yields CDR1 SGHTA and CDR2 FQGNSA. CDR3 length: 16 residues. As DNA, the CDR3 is TGTGCCAGCAGCTATCCTCAGGGGGCGCTTGGAAACATTCAGTACTTC. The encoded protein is CASSYPQGALGNIQYF.

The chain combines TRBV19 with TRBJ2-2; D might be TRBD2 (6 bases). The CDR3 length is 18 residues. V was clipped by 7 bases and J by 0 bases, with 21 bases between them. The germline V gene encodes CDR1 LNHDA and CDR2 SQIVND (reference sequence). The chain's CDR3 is CASTLRGSGTTNTGELFF. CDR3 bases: TGTGCCAGTACACTCCGGGGTAGCGGAACAACGAACACCGGGGAGCTGTTTTTT.

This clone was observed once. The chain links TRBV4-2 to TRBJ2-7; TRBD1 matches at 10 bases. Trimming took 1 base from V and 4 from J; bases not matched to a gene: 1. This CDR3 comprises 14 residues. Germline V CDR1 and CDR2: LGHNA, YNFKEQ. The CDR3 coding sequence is TGTGCCAGCAGCCAAGGGGACAGGGGATACGAGCAGTACTTC. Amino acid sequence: CASSQGDRGYEQYF.

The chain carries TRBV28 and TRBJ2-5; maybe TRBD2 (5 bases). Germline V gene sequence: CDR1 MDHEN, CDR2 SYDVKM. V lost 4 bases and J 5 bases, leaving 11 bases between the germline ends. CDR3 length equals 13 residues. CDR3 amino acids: CASSSTGMETQYF. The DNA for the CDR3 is TGTGCCAGCAGTTCAACGGGAATGGAGACCCAGTACTTC.

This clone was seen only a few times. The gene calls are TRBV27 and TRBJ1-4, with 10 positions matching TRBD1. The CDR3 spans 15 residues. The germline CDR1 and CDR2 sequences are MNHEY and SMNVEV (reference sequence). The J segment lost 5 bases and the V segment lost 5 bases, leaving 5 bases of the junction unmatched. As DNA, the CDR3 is TGTGCCAGCAGTCAGCCGGGACAGGGGAATGAAAAACTGTTTTTT. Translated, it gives CASSQPGQGNEKLFF.

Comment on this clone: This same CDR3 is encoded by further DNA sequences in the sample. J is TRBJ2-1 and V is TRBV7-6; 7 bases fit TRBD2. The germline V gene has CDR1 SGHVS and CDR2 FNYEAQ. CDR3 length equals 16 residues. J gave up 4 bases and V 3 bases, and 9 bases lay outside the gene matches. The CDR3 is CASSLLGGSSYNEQFF. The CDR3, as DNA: TGTGCCAGCAGCTTGCTCGGCGGGAGCTCTTACAATGAGCAGTTCTTC.

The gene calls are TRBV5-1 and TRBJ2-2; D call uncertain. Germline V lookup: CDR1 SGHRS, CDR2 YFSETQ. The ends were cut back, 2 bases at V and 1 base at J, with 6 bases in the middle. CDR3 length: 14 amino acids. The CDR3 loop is CASSFNMNTGELFF. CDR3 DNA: TGCGCCAGCAGCTTTAACATGAACACCGGGGAGCTGTTTTTT.

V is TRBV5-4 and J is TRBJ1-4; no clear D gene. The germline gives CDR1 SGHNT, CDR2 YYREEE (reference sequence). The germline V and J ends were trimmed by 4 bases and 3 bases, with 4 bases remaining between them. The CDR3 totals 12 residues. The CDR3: CASSVPNEKLFF. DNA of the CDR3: TGTGCCAGCAGCGTCCCTAATGAAAAACTGTTTTTT.

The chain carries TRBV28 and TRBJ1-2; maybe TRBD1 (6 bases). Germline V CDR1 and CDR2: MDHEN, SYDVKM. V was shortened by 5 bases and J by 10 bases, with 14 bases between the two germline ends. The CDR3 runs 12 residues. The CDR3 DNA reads TGTGCCAGCAGTAGGAGACGACAGGACTACACCTTC. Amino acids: CASSRRRQDYTF.

CDR3 in DNA: TGTGCCAGCAGTTTGATGTCGGGGATCTATGGCTACACCTTC. This sequence encodes CASSLMSGIYGYTF. The V and J genes are TRBV27 and TRBJ1-2, with D unresolved. Deletions cut 3 bases from V and 4 bases from J, with 12 bases between. The CDR3 runs to 14 residues. Germline V gene data show CDR1 as MNHEY and CDR2 as SMNVEV (reference sequence).

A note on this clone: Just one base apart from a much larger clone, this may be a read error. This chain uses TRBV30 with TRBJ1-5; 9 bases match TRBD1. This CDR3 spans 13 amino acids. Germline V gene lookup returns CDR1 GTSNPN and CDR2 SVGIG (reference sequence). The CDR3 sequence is CATDRGMDQPQHF. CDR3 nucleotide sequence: TGTGCTACTGACAGGGGGATGGATCAGCCCCAGCATTTT.

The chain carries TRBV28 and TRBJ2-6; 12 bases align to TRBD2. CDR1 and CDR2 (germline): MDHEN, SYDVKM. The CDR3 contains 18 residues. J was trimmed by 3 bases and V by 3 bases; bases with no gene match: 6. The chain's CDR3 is CASSFAGLAGNGANVLTF. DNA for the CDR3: TGTGCCAGCAGTTTTGCCGGACTAGCGGGAAATGGGGCCAACGTCCTGACTTTC.

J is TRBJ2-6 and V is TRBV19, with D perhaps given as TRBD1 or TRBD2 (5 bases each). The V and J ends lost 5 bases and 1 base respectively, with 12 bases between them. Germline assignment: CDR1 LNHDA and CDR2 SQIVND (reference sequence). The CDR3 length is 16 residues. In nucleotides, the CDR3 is TGTGCCAGTAGTGGGACCCGGACATCTGGGGCCAACGTCCTGACTTTC. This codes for CASSGTRTSGANVLTF.

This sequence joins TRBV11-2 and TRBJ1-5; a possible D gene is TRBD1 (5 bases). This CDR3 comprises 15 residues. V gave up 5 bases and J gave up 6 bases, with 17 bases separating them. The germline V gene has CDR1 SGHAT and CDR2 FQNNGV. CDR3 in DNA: TGTGCCAGCAGCCGCGGGCCAGGGAAGGGTCAGCCCCAGCATTTT. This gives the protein CASSRGPGKGQPQHF.

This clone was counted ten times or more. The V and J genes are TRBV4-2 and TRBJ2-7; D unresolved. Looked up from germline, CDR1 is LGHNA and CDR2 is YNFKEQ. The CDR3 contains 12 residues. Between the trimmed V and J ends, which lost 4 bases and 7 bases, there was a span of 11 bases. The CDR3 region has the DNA TGTGCCAGCAGCCCACCCTCGTATGAGCAGTACTTC. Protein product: CASSPPSYEQYF.

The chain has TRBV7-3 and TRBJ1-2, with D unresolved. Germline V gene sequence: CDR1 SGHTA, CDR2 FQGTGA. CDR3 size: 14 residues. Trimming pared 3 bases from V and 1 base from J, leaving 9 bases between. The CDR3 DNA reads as TGTGCCAGCAGCTTGGTGCATGATAACTATGGCTACACCTTC. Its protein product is CASSLVHDNYGYTF.

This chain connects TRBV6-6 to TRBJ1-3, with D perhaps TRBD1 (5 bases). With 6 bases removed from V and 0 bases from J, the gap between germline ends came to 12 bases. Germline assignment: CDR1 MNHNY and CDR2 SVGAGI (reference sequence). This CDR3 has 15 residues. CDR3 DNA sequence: TGTGCCAGCAGCCCCCAGGGAAGCTCTGGAAACACCATATATTTT. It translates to CASSPQGSSGNTIYF.

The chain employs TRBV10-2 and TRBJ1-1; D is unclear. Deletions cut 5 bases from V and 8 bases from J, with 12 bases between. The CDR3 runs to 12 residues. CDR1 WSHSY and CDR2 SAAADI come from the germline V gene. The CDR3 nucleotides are TGCGCCAGCAGTTTCATAGGAAGAGAAGCTTTCTTT. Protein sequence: CASSFIGREAFF.

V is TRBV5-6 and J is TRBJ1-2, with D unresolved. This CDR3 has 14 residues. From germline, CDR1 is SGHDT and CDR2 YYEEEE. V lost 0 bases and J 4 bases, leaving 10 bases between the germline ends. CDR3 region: CASSLATSVYGYTF. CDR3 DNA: TGTGCCAGCAGCTTGGCCACGTCCGTCTATGGCTACACCTTC. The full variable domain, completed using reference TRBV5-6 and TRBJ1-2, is DAGVTQSPTHLIKTRGQQVTLRCSPKSGHDTVSWYQQALGQGPQFIFQYYEEEERQRGNFPDRFSGHQFPNYSSELNVNALLLGDSALYLCASSLATSVYGYTFGSGTRLTVV.

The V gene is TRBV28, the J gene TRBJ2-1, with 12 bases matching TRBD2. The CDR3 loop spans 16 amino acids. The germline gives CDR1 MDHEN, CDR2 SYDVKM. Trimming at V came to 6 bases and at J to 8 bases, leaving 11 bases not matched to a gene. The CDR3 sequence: CASSETSGRIPDEQFF. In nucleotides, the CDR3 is TGTGCCAGCAGCGAGACTAGCGGGAGAATTCCCGATGAGCAGTTCTTC. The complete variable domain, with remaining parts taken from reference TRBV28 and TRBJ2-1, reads DVKVTQSSRYLVKRTGEKVFLECVQDMDHENMFWYRQDPGLGLRLIYFSYDVKMKEKGDIPEGYSVSREKKERFSLILESASTNQTSMYLCASSETSGRIPDEQFFGPGTRLTVL.

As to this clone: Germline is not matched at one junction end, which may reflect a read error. DNA of the CDR3: TGTGCCAGCAGCCGAGGGACAGGGATTACGAACACCGAAGCTTTCTTT. Encoded protein: CASSRGTGITNTEAFF. This chain uses TRBV7-6 with TRBJ1-1; 9 nucleotides align to TRBD1. This CDR3 region has 16 residues. Germline values: CDR1 SGHVS, CDR2 FNYEAQ.

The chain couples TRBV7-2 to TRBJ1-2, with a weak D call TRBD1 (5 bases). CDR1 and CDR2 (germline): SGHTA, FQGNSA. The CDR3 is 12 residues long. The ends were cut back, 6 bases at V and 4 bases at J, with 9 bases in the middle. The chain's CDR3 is CASSFDSYGYTF. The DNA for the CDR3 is TGTGCCAGCAGTTTTGACAGCTATGGCTACACCTTC.

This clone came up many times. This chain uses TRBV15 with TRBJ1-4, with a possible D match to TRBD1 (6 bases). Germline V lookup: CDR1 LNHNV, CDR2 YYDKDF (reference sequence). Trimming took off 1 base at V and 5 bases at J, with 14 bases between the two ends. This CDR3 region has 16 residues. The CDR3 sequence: CATSRGPGTPNEKLFF. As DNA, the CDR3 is TGTGCCACCAGCAGAGGTCCCGGGACACCAAATGAAAAACTGTTTTTT. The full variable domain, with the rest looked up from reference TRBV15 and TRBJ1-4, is DAMVIQNPRYQVTQFGKPVTLSCSQTLNHNVMYWYQQKSSQAPKLLFHYYDKDFNNEADTPDNFQSRRPNTSFCFLDIRSPGLGDTAMYLCATSRGPGTPNEKLFFGSGTQLSVL.

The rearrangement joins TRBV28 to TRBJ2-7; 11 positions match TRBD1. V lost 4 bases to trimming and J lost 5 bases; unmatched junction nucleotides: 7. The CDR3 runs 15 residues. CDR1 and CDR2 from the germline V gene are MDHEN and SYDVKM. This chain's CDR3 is CASSSPGQGANEQYF. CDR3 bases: TGTGCCAGCAGTTCCCCCGGACAGGGGGCGAACGAGCAGTACTTC.

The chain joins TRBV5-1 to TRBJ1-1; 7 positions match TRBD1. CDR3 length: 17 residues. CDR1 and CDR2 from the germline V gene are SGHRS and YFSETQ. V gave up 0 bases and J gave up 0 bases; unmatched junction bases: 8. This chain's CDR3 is CASSLGDRAIVNTEAFF. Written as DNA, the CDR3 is TGCGCCAGCAGCTTGGGAGACAGGGCGATTGTGAACACTGAAGCTTTCTTT.

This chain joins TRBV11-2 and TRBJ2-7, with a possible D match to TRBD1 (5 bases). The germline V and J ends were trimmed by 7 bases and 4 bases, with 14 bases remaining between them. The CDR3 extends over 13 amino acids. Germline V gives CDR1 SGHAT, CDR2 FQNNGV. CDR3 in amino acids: CASKGLSKYEQYF. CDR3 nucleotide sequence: TGTGCCAGCAAGGGGTTAAGCAAGTACGAGCAGTACTTC. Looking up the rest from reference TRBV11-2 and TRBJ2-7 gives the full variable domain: EAGVAQSPRYKIIEKRQSVAFWCNPISGHATLYWYQQILGQGPKLLIQFQNNGVVDDSQLPKDRFSAERLKGVDSTLKIQPAKLEDSAVYLCASKGLSKYEQYFGPGTRLTVT.